This TCR beta chain stems from a study of low-dose radiotherapy and immunotherapy resistance in tumors. Sample time point: before trial treatment. It was nivolumab, ipilimumab, aspirin, low-dose cyclophosphamide and low-dose radiotherapy that donors received. In its sample, this clonotype was seen many times. CDR1 and CDR2 (germline): SGHRS, YFSETQ. The CDR3 consists of 16 residues. With V trimmed by 3 bases and J by 0 bases, 6 bases remained unmatched. First-strand cDNA used TRAV- and TRBV-specific primers, covering alpha and beta chains. Over approximately 20 PCR cycles, TCRs were amplified from a constant-region primer and V-primer adapter. By in vitro transcription, the isolated mRNA was amplified. TCRdb reanalysed the reads using MiXCR and keeps one entry per CDR3 protein. The data contain about 89,000 distinct CDR3 sequences, 9.4% of them singletons.

The source was PBMCs, collected before treatment. The J gene is TRBJ1-1, the V gene TRBV5-1; 9 bases are a match to TRBD1. The TCR was taken from a male donor with prostate cancer. CDR3 protein: CASSSLGQGMNTEAFF. In nucleotides, the CDR3 is TGCGCCAGCAGCTCCCTTGGACAGGGGATGAACACTGAAGCTTTCTTT. Based on the CDR3 plus reference TRBV5-1 and TRBJ1-1, the full variable domain is KAGVTQTPRYLIKTRGQQVTLSCSPISGHRSVSWYQQTPGQGLQFLFEYFSETQRNKGNFPGRFSGRQFSNSRSEMNVSTLELGDSALYLCASSSLGQGMNTEAFFGQGTRLTVV.